The sequence of this TCR beta chain was determined in a study of blood T cell repertoires in COVID-19. Looking at the study overall: Acute and convalescent COVID-19 specimens originated in the United States, Italy and Spain.

The CDR3 extends over 16 amino acids. Germline V gene data show CDR1 as MNHEY and CDR2 as SVGAGI. V lost 0 bases and J 1 base, leaving 12 bases between the germline ends. The assay was immunoSEQ multiplex PCR, and TCRdb's table has in-frame clones only and misses some. Of about 300,000 clones detected, approximately 88% appear once; the ten largest clones hold 1.5% to 2%. The sequenced material came from peripheral blood. The TCR comes from a woman in her twenties or thirties with COVID-19, enrolled during active disease. V is TRBV6-5 and J is TRBJ1-1, with D unclear. In nucleotides, the CDR3 is TGTGCCAGCAGTTACTCATCAGGCGCCGGGAACACTGAAGCTTTCTTT. The encoded protein is CASSYSSGAGNTEAFF.